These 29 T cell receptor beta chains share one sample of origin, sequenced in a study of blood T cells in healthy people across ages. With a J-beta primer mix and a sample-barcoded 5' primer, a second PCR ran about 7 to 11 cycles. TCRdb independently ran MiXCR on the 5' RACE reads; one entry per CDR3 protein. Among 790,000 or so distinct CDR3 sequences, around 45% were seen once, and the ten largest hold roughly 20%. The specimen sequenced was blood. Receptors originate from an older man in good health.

Here the CDR3 DNA reads TGTGCCAGCAGACGACTAGCGGGAGCCGATGAGCAGTTCTTC. It yields the protein CASRRLAGADEQFF. The chain couples TRBV6-2 or TRBV6-3 to TRBJ2-1, with 12 nucleotides matching TRBD2. Germline loops: CDR1 MNHEY, CDR2 SVGEGT. J was trimmed by 8 bases and V by 6 bases; bases with no gene match: 5. This CDR3 region has 14 residues.

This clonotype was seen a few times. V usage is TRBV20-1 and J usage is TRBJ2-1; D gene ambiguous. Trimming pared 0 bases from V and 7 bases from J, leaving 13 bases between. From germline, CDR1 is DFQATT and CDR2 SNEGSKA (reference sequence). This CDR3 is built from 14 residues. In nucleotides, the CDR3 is TGCAGTGCTAGAGAGCGCACTGGAGCGAATGAGCAGTTCTTC. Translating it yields CSARERTGANEQFF.

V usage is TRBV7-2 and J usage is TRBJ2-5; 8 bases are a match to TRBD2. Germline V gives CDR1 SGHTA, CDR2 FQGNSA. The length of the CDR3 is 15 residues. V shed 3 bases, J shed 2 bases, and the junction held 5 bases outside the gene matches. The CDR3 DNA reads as TGTGCCAGCAGCTTCGTACTAGCGGCACAAGAGACCCAGTACTTC. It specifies CASSFVLAAQETQYF.

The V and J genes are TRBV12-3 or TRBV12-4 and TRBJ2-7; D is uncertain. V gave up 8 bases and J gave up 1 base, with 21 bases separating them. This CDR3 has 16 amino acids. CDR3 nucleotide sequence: TGTGCCAGCGGCGCTGGATATGGCGGTGGATCCTACGAGCAGTACTTC. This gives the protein CASGAGYGGGSYEQYF.

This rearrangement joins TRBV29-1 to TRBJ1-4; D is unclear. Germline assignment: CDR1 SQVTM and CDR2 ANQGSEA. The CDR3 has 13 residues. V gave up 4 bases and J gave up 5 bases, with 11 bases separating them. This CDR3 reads CSVGNQPNEKLFF. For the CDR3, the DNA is TGCAGCGTTGGAAATCAGCCCAATGAAAAACTGTTTTTT.

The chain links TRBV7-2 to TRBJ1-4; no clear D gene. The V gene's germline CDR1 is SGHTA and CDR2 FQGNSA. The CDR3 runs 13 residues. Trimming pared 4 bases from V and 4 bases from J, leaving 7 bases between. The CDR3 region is CASSYTVNEKLFF. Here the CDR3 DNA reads TGTGCCAGCAGCTACACCGTTAATGAAAAACTGTTTTTT.

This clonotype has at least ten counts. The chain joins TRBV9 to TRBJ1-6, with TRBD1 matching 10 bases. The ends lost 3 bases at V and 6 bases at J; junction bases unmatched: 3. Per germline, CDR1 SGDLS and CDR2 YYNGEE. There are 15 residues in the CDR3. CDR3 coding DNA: TGTGCCAGCAGCGCGGGACAGGGGACTAATTCACCCCTCCACTTT. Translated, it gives CASSAGQGTNSPLHF. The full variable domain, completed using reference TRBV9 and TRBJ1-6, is DSGVTQTPKHLITATGQRVTLRCSPRSGDLSVYWYQQSLDQGLQFLIQYYNGEERAKGNILERFSAQQFPDLHSELNLSSLELGDSALYFCASSAGQGTNSPLHFGNGTRLTVT.

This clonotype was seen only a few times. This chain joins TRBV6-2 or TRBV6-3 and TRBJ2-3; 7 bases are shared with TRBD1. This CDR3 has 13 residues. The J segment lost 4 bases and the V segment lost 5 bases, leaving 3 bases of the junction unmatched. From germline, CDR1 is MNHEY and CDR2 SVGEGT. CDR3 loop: CASSMTGPDTQYF. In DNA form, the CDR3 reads TGTGCCAGCAGTATGACAGGGCCAGATACGCAGTATTTT.

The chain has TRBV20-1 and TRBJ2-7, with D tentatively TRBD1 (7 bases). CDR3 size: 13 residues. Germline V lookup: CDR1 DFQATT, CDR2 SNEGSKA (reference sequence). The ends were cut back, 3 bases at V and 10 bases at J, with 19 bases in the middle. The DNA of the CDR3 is TGCAGTGCTAGTCACAGCCAGGGGGGCTCCCAGTACTTC. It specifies CSASHSQGGSQYF.

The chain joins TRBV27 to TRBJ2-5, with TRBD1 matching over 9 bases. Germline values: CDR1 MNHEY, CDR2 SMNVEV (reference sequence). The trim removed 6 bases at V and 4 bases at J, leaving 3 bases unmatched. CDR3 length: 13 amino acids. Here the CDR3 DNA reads TGTGCCAGCAGAGGGACAGGGCCAGAGACCCAGTACTTC. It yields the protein CASRGTGPETQYF.

CDR3: CSARIIGVTDTQYF. The CDR3 DNA sequence: TGCAGTGCTAGAATAATCGGGGTCACAGATACGCAGTATTTT. The gene calls are TRBV20-1 and TRBJ2-3; D might be TRBD2 (5 bases). The V gene lost 2 bases and the J gene lost 2 bases, with 11 bases spanning the gap. Germline CDR1 DFQATT, CDR2 SNEGSKA (reference sequence). This CDR3 contains 14 residues.

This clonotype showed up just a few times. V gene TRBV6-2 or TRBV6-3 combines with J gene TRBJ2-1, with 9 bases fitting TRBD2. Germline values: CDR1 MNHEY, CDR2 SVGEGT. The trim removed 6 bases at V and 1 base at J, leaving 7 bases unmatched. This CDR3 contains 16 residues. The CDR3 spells CASSKLTSGSYNEQFF. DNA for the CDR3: TGTGCCAGCAGCAAACTCACTAGCGGGTCCTACAATGAGCAGTTCTTC.

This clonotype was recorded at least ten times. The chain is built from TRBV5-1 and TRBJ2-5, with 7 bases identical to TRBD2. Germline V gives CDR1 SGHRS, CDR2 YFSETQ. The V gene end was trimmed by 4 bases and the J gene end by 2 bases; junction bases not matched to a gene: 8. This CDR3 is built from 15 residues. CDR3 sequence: CASSGGGGGQETQYF. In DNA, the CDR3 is TGCGCCAGCAGCGGTGGCGGCGGGGGACAAGAGACCCAGTACTTC. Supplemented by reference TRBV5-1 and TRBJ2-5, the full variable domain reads KAGVTQTPRYLIKTRGQQVTLSCSPISGHRSVSWYQQTPGQGLQFLFEYFSETQRNKGNFPGRFSGRQFSNSRSEMNVSTLELGDSALYLCASSGGGGGQETQYFGPGTRLLVL.

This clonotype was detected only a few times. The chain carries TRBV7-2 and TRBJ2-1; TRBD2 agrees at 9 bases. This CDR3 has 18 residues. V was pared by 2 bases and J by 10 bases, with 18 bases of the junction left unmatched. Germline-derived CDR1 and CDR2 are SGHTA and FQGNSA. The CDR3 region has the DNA TGTGCCAGCAGCTTATACGACTATTTGAGCGGGAGGTATAGAGAGCAGTTCTTC. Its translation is CASSLYDYLSGRYREQFF.

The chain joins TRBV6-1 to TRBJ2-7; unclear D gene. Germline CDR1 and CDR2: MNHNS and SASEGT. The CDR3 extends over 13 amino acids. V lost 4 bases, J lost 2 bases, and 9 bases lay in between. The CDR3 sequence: CASSGERTYEQYF. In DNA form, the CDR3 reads TGTGCCAGCAGTGGGGAACGGACCTACGAGCAGTACTTC.

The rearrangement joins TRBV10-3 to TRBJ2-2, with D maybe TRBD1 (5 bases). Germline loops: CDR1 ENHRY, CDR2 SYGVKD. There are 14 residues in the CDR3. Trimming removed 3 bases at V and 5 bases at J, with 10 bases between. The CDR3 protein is CAISDRVGTGELFF. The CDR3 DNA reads TGTGCCATCAGTGACAGGGTGGGAACCGGGGAGCTGTTTTTT.

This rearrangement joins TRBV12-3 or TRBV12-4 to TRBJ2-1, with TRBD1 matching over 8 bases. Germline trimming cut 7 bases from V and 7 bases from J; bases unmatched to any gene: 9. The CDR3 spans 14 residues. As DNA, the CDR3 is TGTGCCAGCACCCGACAGGGGTTTGCGAATGAGCAGTTCTTC. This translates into CASTRQGFANEQFF.

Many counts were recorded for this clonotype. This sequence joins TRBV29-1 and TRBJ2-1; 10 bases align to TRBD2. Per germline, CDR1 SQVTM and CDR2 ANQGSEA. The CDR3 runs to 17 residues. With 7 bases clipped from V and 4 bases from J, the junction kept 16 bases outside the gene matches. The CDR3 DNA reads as TGCAGCGCCCAGGGTTGGGCACTAGCGGGACTATACAATGAGCAGTTCTTC. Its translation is CSAQGWALAGLYNEQFF.

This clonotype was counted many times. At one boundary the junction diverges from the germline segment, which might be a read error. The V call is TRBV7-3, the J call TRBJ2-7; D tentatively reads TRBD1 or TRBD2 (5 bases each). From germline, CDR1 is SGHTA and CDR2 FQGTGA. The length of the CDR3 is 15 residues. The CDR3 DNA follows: TGTGCCAGCAGTTTAAGCGGAATAGGGGCCTACGAGCAGTACTTC. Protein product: CASSLSGIGAYEQYF.

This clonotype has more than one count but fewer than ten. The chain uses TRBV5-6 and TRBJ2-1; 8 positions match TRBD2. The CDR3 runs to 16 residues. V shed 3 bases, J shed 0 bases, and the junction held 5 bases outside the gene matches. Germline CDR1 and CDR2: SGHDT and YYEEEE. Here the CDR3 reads CASSSVAGSSYNEQFF. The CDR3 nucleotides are TGTGCCAGCAGCTCCGTAGCGGGGAGCTCCTACAATGAGCAGTTCTTC.

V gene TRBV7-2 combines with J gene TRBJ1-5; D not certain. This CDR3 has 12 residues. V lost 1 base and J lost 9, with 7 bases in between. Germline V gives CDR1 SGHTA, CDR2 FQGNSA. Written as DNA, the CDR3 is TGTGCCAGCAGCTTAGACGGGCGGCCCCAGCATTTT. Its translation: CASSLDGRPQHF.

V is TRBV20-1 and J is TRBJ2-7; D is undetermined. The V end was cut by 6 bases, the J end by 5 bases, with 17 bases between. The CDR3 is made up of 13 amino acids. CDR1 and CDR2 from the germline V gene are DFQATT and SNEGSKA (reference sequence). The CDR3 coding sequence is TGCAGTGCCCTGAGGACCGGAGATAACGAGCAGTACTTC. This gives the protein CSALRTGDNEQYF.

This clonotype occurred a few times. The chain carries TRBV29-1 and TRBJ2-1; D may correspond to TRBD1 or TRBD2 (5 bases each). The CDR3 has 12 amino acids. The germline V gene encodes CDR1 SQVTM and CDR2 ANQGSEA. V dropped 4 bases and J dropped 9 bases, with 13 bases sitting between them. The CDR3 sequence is CSVAGATGEQFF. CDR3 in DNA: TGCAGCGTTGCCGGGGCTACGGGTGAGCAGTTCTTC.

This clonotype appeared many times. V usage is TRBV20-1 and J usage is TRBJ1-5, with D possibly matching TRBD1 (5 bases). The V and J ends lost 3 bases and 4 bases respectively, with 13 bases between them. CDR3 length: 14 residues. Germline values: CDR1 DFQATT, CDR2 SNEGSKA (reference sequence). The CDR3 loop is CSASPPGRNQPQHF. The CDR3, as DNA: TGCAGTGCTAGCCCCCCAGGGAGGAATCAGCCCCAGCATTTT.

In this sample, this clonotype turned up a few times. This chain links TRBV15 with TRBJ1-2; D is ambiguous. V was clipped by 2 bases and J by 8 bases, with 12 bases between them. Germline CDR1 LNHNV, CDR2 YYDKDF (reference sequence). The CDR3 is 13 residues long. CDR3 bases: TGTGCCACCAGCAGAACCTCGGAAGGCGGCTACACCTTC. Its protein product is CATSRTSEGGYTF.

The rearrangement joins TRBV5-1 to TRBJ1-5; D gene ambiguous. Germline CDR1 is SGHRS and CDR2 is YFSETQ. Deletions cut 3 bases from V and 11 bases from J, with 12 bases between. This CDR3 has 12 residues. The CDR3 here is CASSWSVGSQHF. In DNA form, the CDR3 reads TGCGCCAGCAGCTGGAGCGTCGGGTCCCAGCATTTT.

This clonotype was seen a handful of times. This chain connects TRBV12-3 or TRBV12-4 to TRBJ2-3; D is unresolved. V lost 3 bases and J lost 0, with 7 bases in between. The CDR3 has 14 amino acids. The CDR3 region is CASSLRVSTDTQYF. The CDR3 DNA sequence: TGTGCCAGCAGTTTGAGAGTGAGCACAGATACGCAGTATTTT.

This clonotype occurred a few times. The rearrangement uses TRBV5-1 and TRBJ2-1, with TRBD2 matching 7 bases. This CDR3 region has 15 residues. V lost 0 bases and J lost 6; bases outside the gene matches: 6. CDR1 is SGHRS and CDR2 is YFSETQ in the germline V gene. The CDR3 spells CASSLDGGRGNEQFF. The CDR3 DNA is TGCGCCAGCAGCTTGGACGGCGGGAGAGGCAATGAGCAGTTCTTC.

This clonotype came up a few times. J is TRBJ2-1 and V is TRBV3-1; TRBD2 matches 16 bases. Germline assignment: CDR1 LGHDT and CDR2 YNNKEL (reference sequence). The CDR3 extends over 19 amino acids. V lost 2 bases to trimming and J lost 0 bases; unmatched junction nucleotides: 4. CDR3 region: CASSQRGLAGGSSYNEQFF. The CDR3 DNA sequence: TGTGCCAGCAGCCAAAGGGGACTAGCGGGAGGGTCCTCCTACAATGAGCAGTTCTTC.